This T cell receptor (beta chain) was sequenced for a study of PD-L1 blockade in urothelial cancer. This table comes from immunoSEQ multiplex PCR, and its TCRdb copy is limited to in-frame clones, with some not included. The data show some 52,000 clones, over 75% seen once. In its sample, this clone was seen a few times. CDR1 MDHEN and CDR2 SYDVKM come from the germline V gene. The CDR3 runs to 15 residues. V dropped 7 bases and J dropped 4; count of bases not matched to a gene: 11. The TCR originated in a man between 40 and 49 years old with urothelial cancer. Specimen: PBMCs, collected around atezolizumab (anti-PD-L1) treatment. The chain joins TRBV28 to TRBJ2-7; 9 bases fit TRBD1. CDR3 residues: CASILDGTGYYEQYF. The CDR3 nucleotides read TGTGCCAGCATCCTGGATGGGACAGGGTATTACGAGCAGTACTTC.